The clone carrying this T cell receptor (beta chain) occurred a few times. Antigen specificity is unknown. Germline V gene lookup returns CDR1 SEHNR and CDR2 FQNEAQ (reference sequence). This CDR3 has 12 residues. Trimming left V 6 bases short and J 9 bases short, with 12 bases between. With a J-beta primer mix and a sample-barcoded 5' primer, a second PCR ran about 7 to 12 cycles. One entry per CDR3 protein results from TCRdb running MiXCR on the 5' RACE reads. The table has some 930,000 distinct CDR3 sequences, 25% to 30% seen once. This record comes from a study of blood T cells in healthy people across ages. Notes on the study in general: Possibly, changes in expanded clonotypes were confounded because donor CMV status was unknown. Higher diversity, along with more naive CD4+ cells, distinguished long-lived donors from aged donors.

The same sample was also used in a study of T cells of mothers and their children. This second study notes: Material was donated by three healthy Caucasian mothers and their six children.

Sequencing input: blood. The chain joins TRBV7-9 to TRBJ2-1; D remains unclear. The source of this sequence is a woman in her 40s in good health. The CDR3 here is CASRRPDTEQFF. In DNA form, the CDR3 reads TGTGCCAGCAGGCGACCTGACACTGAGCAGTTCTTC.